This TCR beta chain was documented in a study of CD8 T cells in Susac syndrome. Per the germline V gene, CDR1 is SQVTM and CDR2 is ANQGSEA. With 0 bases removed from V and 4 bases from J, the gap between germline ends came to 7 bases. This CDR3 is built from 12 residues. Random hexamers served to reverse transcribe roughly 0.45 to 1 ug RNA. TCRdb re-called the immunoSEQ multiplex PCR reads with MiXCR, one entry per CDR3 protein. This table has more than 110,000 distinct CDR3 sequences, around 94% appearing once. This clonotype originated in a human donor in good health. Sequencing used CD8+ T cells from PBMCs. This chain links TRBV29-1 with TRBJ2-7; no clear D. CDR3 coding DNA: TGCAGCGTTGAAGATCTAACTTACGAGCAGTACTTC. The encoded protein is CSVEDLTYEQYF.